Sequencing of this T cell receptor (beta chain) was carried out in a study of OX40 agonist ivuxolimab in advanced cancers. General study results and limits: The study observed clonal expansion of CD4+ and CD8+ blood T cells by week 6 at 0.1 to 3.0 mg/kg.

The method was immunoSEQ multiplex PCR; TCRdb's version includes in-frame clones alone and lacks a portion of them. This table has 50,000 to 70,000 clones, more than 75% appearing once. J lost 2 bases, V lost 5 bases, and 5 bases had no gene match. This CDR3 has 15 amino acids. Germline lookup yields CDR1 WNHNN and CDR2 SYGVQD (reference sequence). Points on this clone: Its antigen remains unidentified.

The chain recombines TRBV10-1 with TRBJ2-5; the match to TRBD1 covers 10 bases. The clonotype comes from an adult with an advanced solid tumor such as melanoma, head and neck, liver or kidney cancer. The sample in question was CD4+ or CD8+ T cells sorted from blood, obtained in a trial of the OX40 agonist ivuxolimab. CDR3 DNA sequence: TGCGCCAGCAGTTATGACAGGGGGCATCAAGAGACCCAGTACTTC. Translating it yields CASSYDRGHQETQYF.